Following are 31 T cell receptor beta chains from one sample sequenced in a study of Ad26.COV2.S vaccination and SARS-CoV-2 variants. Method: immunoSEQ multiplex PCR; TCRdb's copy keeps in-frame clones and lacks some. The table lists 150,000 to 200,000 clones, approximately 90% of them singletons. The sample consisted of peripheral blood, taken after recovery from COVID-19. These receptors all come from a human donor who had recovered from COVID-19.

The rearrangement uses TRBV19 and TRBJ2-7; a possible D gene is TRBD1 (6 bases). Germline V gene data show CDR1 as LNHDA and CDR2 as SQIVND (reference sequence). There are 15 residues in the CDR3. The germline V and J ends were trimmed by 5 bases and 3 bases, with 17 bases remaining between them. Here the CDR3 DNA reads TGTGCCAGTAGTCTTTCCCCAGGGGACGGCTACGAGCAGTACTTC. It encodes CASSLSPGDGYEQYF. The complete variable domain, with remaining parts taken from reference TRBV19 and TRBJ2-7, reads DGGITQSPKYLFRKEGQNVTLSCEQNLNHDAMYWYRQDPGQGLRLIYYSQIVNDFQKGDIAEGYSVSREKKESFPLTVTSAQKNPTAFYLCASSLSPGDGYEQYFGPGTRLTVT.

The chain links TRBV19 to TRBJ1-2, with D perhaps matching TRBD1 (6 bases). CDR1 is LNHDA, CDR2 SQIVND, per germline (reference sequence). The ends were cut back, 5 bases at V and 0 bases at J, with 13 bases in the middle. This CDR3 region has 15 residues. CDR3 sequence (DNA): TGTGCCAGTAGTGTGACAGGACCGACTAACTATGGCTACACCTTC. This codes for CASSVTGPTNYGYTF. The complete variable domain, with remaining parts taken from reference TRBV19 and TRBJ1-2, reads DGGITQSPKYLFRKEGQNVTLSCEQNLNHDAMYWYRQDPGQGLRLIYYSQIVNDFQKGDIAEGYSVSREKKESFPLTVTSAQKNPTAFYLCASSVTGPTNYGYTFGSGTRLTVV.

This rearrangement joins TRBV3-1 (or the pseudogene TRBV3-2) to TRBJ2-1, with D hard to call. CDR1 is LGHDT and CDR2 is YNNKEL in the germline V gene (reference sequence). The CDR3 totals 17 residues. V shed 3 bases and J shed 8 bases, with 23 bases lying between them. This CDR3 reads CASSHPRARLTSHEQFF. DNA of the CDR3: TGTGCCAGCAGCCACCCCCGGGCGAGACTCACGTCGCATGAGCAGTTCTTC.

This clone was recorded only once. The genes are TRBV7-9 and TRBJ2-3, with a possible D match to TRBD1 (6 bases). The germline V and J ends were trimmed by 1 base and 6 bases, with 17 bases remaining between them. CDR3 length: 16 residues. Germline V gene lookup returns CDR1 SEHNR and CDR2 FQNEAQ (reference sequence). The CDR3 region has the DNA TGTGCCAGCAGCTTAGTCGGTCTGGGGGCGGGTGATACGCAGTATTTT. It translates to CASSLVGLGAGDTQYF.

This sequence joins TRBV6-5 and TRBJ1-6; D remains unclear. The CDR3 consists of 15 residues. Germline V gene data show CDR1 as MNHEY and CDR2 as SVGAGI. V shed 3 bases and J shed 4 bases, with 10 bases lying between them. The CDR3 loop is CASSYARVYNSPLHF. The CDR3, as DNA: TGTGCCAGCAGTTATGCTAGGGTTTATAATTCACCCCTCCACTTT.

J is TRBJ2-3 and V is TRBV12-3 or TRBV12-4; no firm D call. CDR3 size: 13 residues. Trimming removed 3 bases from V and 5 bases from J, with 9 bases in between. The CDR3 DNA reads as TGTGCCAGCAGTTTCGGTCTAGTAGATACGCAGTATTTT. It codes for CASSFGLVDTQYF.

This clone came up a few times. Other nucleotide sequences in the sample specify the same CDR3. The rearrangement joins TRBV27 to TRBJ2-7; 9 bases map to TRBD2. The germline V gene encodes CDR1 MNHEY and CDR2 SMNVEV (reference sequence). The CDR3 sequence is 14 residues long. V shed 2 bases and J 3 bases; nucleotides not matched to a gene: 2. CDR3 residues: CASSLGSGGYEQYF. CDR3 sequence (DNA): TGTGCCAGCAGTTTAGGTAGCGGGGGCTACGAGCAGTACTTC.

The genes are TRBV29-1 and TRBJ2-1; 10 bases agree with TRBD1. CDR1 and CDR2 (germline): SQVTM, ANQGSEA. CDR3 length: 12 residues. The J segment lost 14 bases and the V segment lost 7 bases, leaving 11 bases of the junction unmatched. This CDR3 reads CSEVSSGTGEFF. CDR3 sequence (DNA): TGCAGCGAAGTTTCGTCCGGGACAGGGGAGTTCTTC.

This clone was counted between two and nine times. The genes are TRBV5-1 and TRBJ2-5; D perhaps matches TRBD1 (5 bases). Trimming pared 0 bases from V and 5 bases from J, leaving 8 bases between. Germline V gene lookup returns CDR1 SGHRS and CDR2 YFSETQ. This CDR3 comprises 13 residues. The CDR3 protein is CASSLEGSETQYF. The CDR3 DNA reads TGCGCCAGCAGCTTGGAGGGGTCTGAGACCCAGTACTTC.

CDR3 amino acids: CASSPLSYTEAFF. Written as DNA, the CDR3 is TGTGCCAGCAGTCCCCTCTCCTACACTGAAGCTTTCTTT. This rearrangement joins TRBV27 to TRBJ1-1; D is unclear. The CDR3 contains 13 residues. Germline loops: CDR1 MNHEY, CDR2 SMNVEV (reference sequence). V dropped 5 bases and J dropped 3 bases, with 10 bases sitting between them.

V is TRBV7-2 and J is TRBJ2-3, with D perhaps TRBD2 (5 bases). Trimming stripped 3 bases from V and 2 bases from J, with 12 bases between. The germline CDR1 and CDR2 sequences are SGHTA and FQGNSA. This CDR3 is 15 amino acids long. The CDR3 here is CASSFAGVPTDTQYF. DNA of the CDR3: TGTGCCAGCAGCTTCGCCGGGGTCCCCACAGATACGCAGTATTTT.

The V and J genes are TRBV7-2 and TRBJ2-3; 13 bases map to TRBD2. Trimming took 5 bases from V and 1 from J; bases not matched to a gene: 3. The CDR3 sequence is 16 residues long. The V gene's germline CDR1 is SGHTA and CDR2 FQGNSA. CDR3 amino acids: CASSITSGGGTDTQYF. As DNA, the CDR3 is TGTGCCAGCAGCATAACTAGCGGGGGGGGCACAGATACGCAGTATTTT.

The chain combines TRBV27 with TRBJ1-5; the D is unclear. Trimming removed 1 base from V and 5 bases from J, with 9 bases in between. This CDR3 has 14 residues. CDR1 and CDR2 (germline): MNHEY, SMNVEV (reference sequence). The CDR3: CASSLFGEDQPQHF. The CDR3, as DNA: TGTGCCAGCAGTTTATTTGGGGAGGATCAGCCCCAGCATTTT.

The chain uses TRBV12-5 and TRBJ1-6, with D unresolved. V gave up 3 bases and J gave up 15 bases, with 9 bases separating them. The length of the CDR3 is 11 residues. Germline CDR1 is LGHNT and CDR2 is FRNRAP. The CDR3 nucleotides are TGTGCTAGTGGTTTTTCGGGAATCCTCCACTTT. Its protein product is CASGFSGILHF.

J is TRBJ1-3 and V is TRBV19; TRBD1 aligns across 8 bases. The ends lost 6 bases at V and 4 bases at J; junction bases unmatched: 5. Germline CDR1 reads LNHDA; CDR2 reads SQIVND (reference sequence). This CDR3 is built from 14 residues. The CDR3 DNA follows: TGTGCCAGTAGCGACAGGGGAAAAGGAAACACCATATATTTT. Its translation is CASSDRGKGNTIYF.

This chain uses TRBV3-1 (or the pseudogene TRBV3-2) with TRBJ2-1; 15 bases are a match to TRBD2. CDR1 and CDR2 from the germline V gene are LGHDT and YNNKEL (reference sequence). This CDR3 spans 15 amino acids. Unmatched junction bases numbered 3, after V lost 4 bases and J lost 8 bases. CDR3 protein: CASSLGLAGGHEQFF. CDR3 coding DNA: TGTGCCAGCAGCCTAGGACTAGCGGGAGGGCATGAGCAGTTCTTC.

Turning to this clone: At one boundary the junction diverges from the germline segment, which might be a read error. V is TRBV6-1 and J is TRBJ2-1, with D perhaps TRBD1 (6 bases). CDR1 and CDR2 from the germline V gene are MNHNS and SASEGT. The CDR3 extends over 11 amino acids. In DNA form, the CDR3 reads TGTGCCAGCAGTGATGGGCTTGGACAGCTCTTC. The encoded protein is CASSDGLGQLF.

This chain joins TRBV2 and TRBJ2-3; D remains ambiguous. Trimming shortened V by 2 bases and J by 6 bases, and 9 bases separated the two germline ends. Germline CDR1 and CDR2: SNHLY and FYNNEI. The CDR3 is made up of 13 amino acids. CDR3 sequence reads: CASSETLWDTQYF. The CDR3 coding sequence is TGTGCCAGCAGTGAAACACTTTGGGATACGCAGTATTTT.

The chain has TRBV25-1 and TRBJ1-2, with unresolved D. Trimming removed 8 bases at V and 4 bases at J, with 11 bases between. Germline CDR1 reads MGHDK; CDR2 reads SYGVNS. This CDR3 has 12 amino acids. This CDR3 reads CASRGTVYGYTF. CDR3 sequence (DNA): TGTGCCAGCCGAGGAACTGTCTATGGCTACACCTTC.

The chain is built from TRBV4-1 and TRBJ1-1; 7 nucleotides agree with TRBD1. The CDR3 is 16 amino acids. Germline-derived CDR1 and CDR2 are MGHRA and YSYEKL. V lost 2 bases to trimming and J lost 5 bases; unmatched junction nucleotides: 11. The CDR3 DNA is TGCGCCAGCAGCCAAAGATACAGGGGAGAAGGAACTGAAGCTTTCTTT. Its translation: CASSQRYRGEGTEAFF.

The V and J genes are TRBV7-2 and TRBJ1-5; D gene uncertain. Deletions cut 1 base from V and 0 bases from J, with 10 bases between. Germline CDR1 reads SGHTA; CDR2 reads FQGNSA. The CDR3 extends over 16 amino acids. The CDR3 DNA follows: TGTGCCAGCAGCTTAGGTGGGTTCTATAGCAATCAGCCCCAGCATTTT. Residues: CASSLGGFYSNQPQHF.

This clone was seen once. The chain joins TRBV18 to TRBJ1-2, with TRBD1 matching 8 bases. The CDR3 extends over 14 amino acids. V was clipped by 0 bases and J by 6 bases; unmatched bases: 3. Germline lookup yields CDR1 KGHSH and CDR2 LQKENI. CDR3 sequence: CASSPPGQGHGYTF. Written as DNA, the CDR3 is TGTGCCAGCTCACCACCTGGACAGGGACATGGCTACACCTTC.

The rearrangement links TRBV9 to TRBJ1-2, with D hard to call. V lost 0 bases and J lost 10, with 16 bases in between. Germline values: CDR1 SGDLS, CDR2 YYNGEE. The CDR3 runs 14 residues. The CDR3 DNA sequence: TGTGCCAGCAGCGTAGCCCTTTTCGGGGTCGCCTACACCTTC. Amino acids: CASSVALFGVAYTF.

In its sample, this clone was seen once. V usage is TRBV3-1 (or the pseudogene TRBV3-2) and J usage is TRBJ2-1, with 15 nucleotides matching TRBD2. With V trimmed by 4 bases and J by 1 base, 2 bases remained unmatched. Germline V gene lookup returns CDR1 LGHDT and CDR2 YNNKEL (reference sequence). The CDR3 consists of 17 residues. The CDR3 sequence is CASSLGTSGRSYNEQFF. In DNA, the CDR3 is TGTGCCAGCAGCCTAGGGACTAGCGGGAGGTCCTACAATGAGCAGTTCTTC.

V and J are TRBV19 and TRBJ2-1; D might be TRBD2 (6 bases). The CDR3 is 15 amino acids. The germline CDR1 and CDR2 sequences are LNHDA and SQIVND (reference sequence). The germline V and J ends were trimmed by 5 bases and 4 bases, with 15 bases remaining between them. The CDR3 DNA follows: TGTGCCAGTAGTCGGGGGTCCCTCGAATACAATGAGCAGTTCTTC. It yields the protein CASSRGSLEYNEQFF.

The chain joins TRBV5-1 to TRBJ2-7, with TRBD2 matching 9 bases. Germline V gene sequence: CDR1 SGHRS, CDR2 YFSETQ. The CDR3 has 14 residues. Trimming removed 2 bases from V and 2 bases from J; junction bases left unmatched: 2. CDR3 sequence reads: CASSLAGGPYEQYF. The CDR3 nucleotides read TGCGCCAGCAGCTTAGCGGGAGGCCCCTACGAGCAGTACTTC.

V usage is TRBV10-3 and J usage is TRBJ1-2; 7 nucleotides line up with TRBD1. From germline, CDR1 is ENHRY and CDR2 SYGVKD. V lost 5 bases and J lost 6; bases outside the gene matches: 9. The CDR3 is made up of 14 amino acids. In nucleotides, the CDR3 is TGTGCCATCAGTCTGGCCGAAGGGGGCCATGGCTACACCTTC. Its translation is CAISLAEGGHGYTF.

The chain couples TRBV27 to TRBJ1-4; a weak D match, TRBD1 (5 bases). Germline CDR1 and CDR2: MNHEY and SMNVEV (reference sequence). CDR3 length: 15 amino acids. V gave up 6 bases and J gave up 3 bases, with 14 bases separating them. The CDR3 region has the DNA TGTGCCAGCAGGGGCCTGGGGGGGGCTAATGAAAAACTGTTTTTT. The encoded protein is CASRGLGGANEKLFF.

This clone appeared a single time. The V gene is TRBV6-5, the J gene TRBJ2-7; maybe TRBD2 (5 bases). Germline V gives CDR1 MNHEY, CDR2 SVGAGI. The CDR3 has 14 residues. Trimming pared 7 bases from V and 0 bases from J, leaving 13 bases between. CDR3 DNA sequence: TGTGCCAGCATCCTAGCTCCGAGCTCCTACGAGCAGTACTTC. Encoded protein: CASILAPSSYEQYF.

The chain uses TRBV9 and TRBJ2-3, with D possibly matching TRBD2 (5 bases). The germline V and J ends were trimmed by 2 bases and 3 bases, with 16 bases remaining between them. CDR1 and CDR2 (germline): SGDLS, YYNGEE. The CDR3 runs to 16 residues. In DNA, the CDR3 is TGTGCCAGCAGCGTGACCCCGGGAACCCAGACAGATACGCAGTATTTT. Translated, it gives CASSVTPGTQTDTQYF.

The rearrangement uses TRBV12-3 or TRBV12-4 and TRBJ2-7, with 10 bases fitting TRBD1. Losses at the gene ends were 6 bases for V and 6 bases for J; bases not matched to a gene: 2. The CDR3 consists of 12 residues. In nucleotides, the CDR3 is TGTGCCAGCAGCGGACAGGGGGGCGAGCAGTACTTC. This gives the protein CASSGQGGEQYF.